This T cell receptor beta chain was sequenced for a study of blood T cell repertoires in COVID-19. Study-wide background: Researchers got acute and convalescent COVID-19 samples from the United States, Italy and Spain. From T cells, B-cell-depleted T cells, or PBMCs came the material, which was cDNA or gDNA.

Methods used by the authors: Nucleated cell counts were estimated from reference gene primer amplification. The data were produced by immunoSEQ multiplex PCR, yet TCRdb's version contains in-frame clones alone and is incomplete. V and J calls and clone size are as listed in that table; D and trimming were resolved from the DNA. This repertoire shows about 260,000 clones, 85% to 90% found once; its top ten account for 3.7%. With 4 bases removed from V and 1 base from J, the gap between germline ends came to 13 bases. The CDR3 extends over 15 amino acids. Germline assignment: CDR1 SGHVS and CDR2 FQNEAQ.

The TCR comes from a middle-aged woman with acute or convalescent COVID-19. The chain has TRBV7-8 and TRBJ1-1, with D possibly being TRBD1 (6 bases). Sequences were obtained from peripheral blood. The CDR3 DNA reads TGTGCCAGCAGCTCCCGGACAGACGCGAACACTGAAGCTTTCTTT. Its protein product is CASSSRTDANTEAFF.